This T cell receptor (beta chain) appears in the sequencing data of a study of shared clonotypes between healthy human individuals. On the study more broadly: Each donor's CD8 memory used one plate, CD8 naive two, each CD4 subset three.

Profiled with immunoSEQ multiplex PCR; TCRdb holds only in-frame clones, not every one. The sample records 2 million to 3 million clones, 80% to 95% being singletons. The CDR3 has 13 amino acids. V lost 3 bases, J lost 3 bases, and 10 bases lay in between. CDR1 is SGHRS and CDR2 is YFSETQ in the germline V gene. With regard to this clone: The sample carries other DNA sequences with the same CDR3.

The sequence came from a young man in good health. Some clones in this sample may be carry-over from other donors' samples. The chain is built from TRBV5-1 and TRBJ2-7, with TRBD1 as a possible D gene (6 bases). The sample comprised naive CD4+ T cells from PBMCs. Stated subset: CD45RA+ positively selected. The CDR3, as DNA: TGCGCCAGCAGCTCGGGACAAAACTACGAGCAGTACTTC. Its translation is CASSSGQNYEQYF.